A single sample gave rise to the 4 T cell receptor beta chains below, sequenced in a study of blood T cell repertoires in COVID-19. Assay: immunoSEQ multiplex PCR; the TCRdb copy retains only in-frame clones and omits some. The sample consists of tens of thousands of clones, over 75% of them appearing once. What was sequenced was peripheral blood. The receptors derive from a man between 45 and 60 years old with active COVID-19.

The V and J genes are TRBV9 and TRBJ2-7, with a possible D match to TRBD1 (6 bases). The CDR3 extends over 14 amino acids. Trimming pared 10 bases from V and 1 base from J, leaving 18 bases between. From germline, CDR1 is SGDLS and CDR2 YYNGEE. CDR3 DNA sequence: TGTGCCCCACACGAGACAGGCTCGTCCTACGAGCAGTACTTC. Its protein product is CAPHETGSSYEQYF.

The rearrangement uses TRBV25-1 and TRBJ1-1; D is uncertain. CDR3 length: 14 residues. Germline assignment: CDR1 MGHDK and CDR2 SYGVNS. V was cut by 5 bases and J by 7 bases, with 17 bases left in between. CDR3 DNA: TGTGCCAGCAGTCCACCAGAACCGTCCCATGAAGCTTTCTTT. Translating gives CASSPPEPSHEAFF.

This clone was detected a few times. The V call is TRBV7-9, the J call TRBJ1-1, with D unresolved. Germline V lookup: CDR1 SEHNR, CDR2 FQNEAQ (reference sequence). Trimming stripped 2 bases from V and 4 bases from J, with 11 bases between. There are 14 residues in the CDR3. CDR3 sequence (DNA): TGTGCCAGCAGCTTATTAAGTTACAGCACTGAAGCTTTCTTT. This sequence encodes CASSLLSYSTEAFF.

The chain has TRBV15 and TRBJ1-4; the D gene is possibly TRBD1 (6 bases). The CDR3 sequence is 16 residues long. V dropped 0 bases and J dropped 8 bases, with 16 bases sitting between them. Germline loops: CDR1 LNHNV, CDR2 YYDKDF (reference sequence). Here the CDR3 reads CATSRDRESGTEKLFF. Here the CDR3 DNA reads TGTGCCACCAGCAGAGATCGAGAAAGTGGGACAGAAAAACTGTTTTTT.